Presented here are 18 T cell receptor beta chains from one specimen sequenced in a study of beta chain features in type 1 diabetes. Sequenced material consisted of expressed TCRB transcripts (all of the isolated RNA was reverse transcribed). Repertoires were generated with immunoSEQ multiplex PCR, while TCRdb's copy carries only in-frame clones and drops some. The data contain about 270,000 clones, over 11% of them singletons. These receptors lack a known antigen. Findings of the study overall: For Type 1 diabetes patients, all four CD4+ subsets carried TCRB CDR3s that were moderately but significantly shorter.

The specimen sequenced was naive CD4+ T cells from blood. The receptors were gathered from a man aged 25-40 years with type 1 diabetes.

This sequence joins TRBV4-2 and TRBJ1-2; maybe TRBD1 (5 bases). CDR1 and CDR2 (germline): LGHNA, YNFKEQ. This CDR3 is built from 15 residues. The V gene lost 7 bases and the J gene lost 2 bases, with 17 bases spanning the gap. The CDR3 nucleotides read TGTGCCAGCAACCCATCCCGGGGGGAGAACTATGGCTACACCTTC. This gives the protein CASNPSRGENYGYTF.

This clone was counted a few times. The genes are TRBV6-5 and TRBJ1-2; possible D gene TRBD1, 6 bases. The CDR3 has 13 residues. Deletions cut 2 bases from V and 10 bases from J, with 14 bases between. Germline V lookup: CDR1 MNHEY, CDR2 SVGAGI. As DNA, the CDR3 is TGTGCCAGCAGTTACGACATGACAGGTTCCTACACCTTC. Translated: CASSYDMTGSYTF.

This chain connects TRBV28 to TRBJ2-4, with 8 nucleotides matching TRBD2. With V trimmed by 2 bases and J by 7 bases, 7 bases remained unmatched. This CDR3 has 15 residues. From germline, CDR1 is MDHEN and CDR2 SYDVKM. CDR3 protein: CASSLPGGPRNIQYF. DNA for the CDR3: TGTGCCAGCAGTTTACCGGGAGGGCCGAGGAACATTCAGTACTTC.

The genes are TRBV2 and TRBJ2-5; the match to TRBD2 covers 11 bases. In germline, CDR1 is SNHLY, CDR2 FYNNEI. The trim removed 8 bases at V and 7 bases at J, leaving 12 bases unmatched. The CDR3 is 15 residues long. DNA for the CDR3: TGTGCCAGCGGTGTTAGCGGGAGGGCCTCAGGGACCCAGTACTTC. It specifies CASGVSGRASGTQYF.

This chain links TRBV29-1 with TRBJ2-1; D is unresolved. The CDR3 sequence is 10 residues long. The germline gives CDR1 SQVTM, CDR2 ANQGSEA. Between the trimmed V and J ends, which lost 7 bases and 7 bases, there was a span of 8 bases. CDR3 nucleotide sequence: TGCAGCGCGAGTGATAATGAGCAGTTCTTC. This gives the protein CSASDNEQFF.

The chain recombines TRBV18 with TRBJ1-5; a possible D gene is TRBD1 (5 bases). Germline CDR1 and CDR2: KGHSH and LQKENI. The CDR3 spans 15 residues. V lost 4 bases and J 5 bases, leaving 15 bases between the germline ends. As DNA, the CDR3 is TGTGCCAGCTCACTCTACGACAGTGCCTATCAGCCCCAGCATTTT. Its translation is CASSLYDSAYQPQHF.

The chain couples TRBV7-2 to TRBJ2-3; D remains unclear. This CDR3 has 14 residues. The V end was cut by 1 base, the J end by 5 bases, with 10 bases between. Germline loops: CDR1 SGHTA, CDR2 FQGNSA. CDR3 amino acids: CASSLVMSGDTQYF. In DNA, the CDR3 is TGTGCCAGCAGCTTAGTTATGTCCGGAGATACGCAGTATTTT.

Only a few counts were recorded for this clone. This chain uses TRBV21-1 with TRBJ2-3; the table's D call of TRBD1 was not tested on the DNA. TRBV21-1 is tagged as a pseudogene. This CDR3 is 16 amino acids long. The CDR3 loop is CASSKGAVSIPWVQYF. The CDR3 coding sequence is TGTGCCAGCAGCAAAGGGGCAGTTTCAATCCCGTGGGTGCAGTATTTT.

This clone occurred a few times. For the CDR3, the DNA is TGCGCCAGCAGCCAAGAGTATTGGAACACTGAAGCTTTCTTT. It encodes CASSQEYWNTEAFF. V is TRBV4-3 and J is TRBJ1-1; no reliable D call. The V gene lost 0 bases and the J gene lost 1 base, with 6 bases spanning the gap. The CDR3 is 14 residues long. Germline values: CDR1 LGHNA, CDR2 YSLEER.

The rearrangement uses TRBV15 and TRBJ2-5; D is possibly TRBD1 (6 bases). The CDR3 sequence is 15 residues long. The V end was cut by 0 bases, the J end by 5 bases, with 13 bases between. Germline V gives CDR1 LNHNV, CDR2 YYDKDF (reference sequence). The chain's CDR3 is CATSRDNQQGETQYF. In nucleotides, the CDR3 is TGTGCCACCAGCAGAGATAACCAACAGGGTGAGACCCAGTACTTC.

This clone appeared a few times. The rearrangement links TRBV7-8 to TRBJ2-5; D call uncertain. Germline lookup yields CDR1 SGHVS and CDR2 FQNEAQ. V gave up 5 bases and J gave up 2 bases, with 9 bases separating them. The CDR3 has 13 amino acids. The CDR3 reads CASSPGSQETQYF. DNA for the CDR3: TGTGCCAGCAGCCCTGGCAGTCAAGAGACCCAGTACTTC. Complete variable domain (other parts from reference TRBV7-8 and TRBJ2-5): GAGVSQSPRYKVAKRGQDVALRCDPISGHVSLFWYQQALGQGPEFLTYFQNEAQLDKSGLPSDRFFAERPEGSVSTLKIQRTQQEDSAVYLCASSPGSQETQYFGPGTRLLVL.

For this clone: One end of the junction varies from germline; a read error may be responsible. V and J are TRBV7-7 and TRBJ2-1, with 7 bases identical to TRBD2. The length of the CDR3 is 17 residues. The germline CDR1 and CDR2 sequences are SSHAT and FNYEAQ (reference sequence). The CDR3 DNA is TGTGCTAGCAGCTTAATAGCGGGTCCTAGCGCCTACAATGAGCAGTTCTTC. As protein: CASSLIAGPSAYNEQFF.

This chain joins TRBV7-2 and TRBJ2-2; D is possibly TRBD2 (6 bases). The CDR3 sequence is 16 residues long. Trimming removed 2 bases from V and 1 base from J, with 11 bases in between. Germline V gene sequence: CDR1 SGHTA, CDR2 FQGNSA. The CDR3 reads CASSLSGGVNTGELFF. The CDR3 region has the DNA TGTGCCAGCAGCTTAAGTGGAGGGGTGAACACCGGGGAGCTGTTTTTT.

This clone came up a few times. DNA for the CDR3: TGTGCCAGCACCGAGACAGGGTTGAACACTGAAGCTTTCTTT. Translating it yields CASTETGLNTEAFF. The chain joins TRBV28 to TRBJ1-1; 7 bases map to TRBD1. Germline V lookup: CDR1 MDHEN, CDR2 SYDVKM. CDR3 length: 14 residues. Trimming cost V 7 bases and J 0 bases; bases outside gene matches: 5.

There are a few counts of this clone. The chain has TRBV28 and TRBJ2-1; 12 nucleotides align to TRBD2. CDR3 length: 16 amino acids. The junction had 1 base not matched to a gene; V was cut back by 4 bases and J by 0 bases. Germline loops: CDR1 MDHEN, CDR2 SYDVKM. The CDR3 is CASSSSGRASYNEQFF. The CDR3 bases are TGTGCCAGCAGTTCTAGCGGGAGGGCCTCCTACAATGAGCAGTTCTTC. The whole variable domain, remainder taken from reference TRBV28 and TRBJ2-1, is DVKVTQSSRYLVKRTGEKVFLECVQDMDHENMFWYRQDPGLGLRLIYFSYDVKMKEKGDIPEGYSVSREKKERFSLILESASTNQTSMYLCASSSSGRASYNEQFFGPGTRLTVL.

This clone was seen a handful of times. The chain joins TRBV7-2 to TRBJ2-5, with D possibly matching TRBD1 (6 bases). This CDR3 has 15 residues. V lost 4 bases to trimming and J lost 2 bases, with 14 bases between them. In germline, CDR1 is SGHTA, CDR2 FQGNSA. This CDR3 is CASSSRFGTQETQYF. The CDR3 bases are TGTGCCAGCAGCTCTAGATTTGGGACACAAGAGACCCAGTACTTC.

The chain recombines TRBV5-1 with TRBJ2-2; D might be TRBD1 (6 bases). This CDR3 comprises 14 residues. From germline, CDR1 is SGHRS and CDR2 YFSETQ. The V end was cut by 0 bases, the J end by 5 bases, with 8 bases between. The CDR3 reads CASSLEGVTGELFF. DNA of the CDR3: TGCGCCAGCAGCTTGGAGGGGGTAACCGGGGAGCTGTTTTTT.

The chain carries TRBV30 and TRBJ1-5; D is ambiguous. V dropped 1 base and J dropped 3 bases, with 13 bases sitting between them. Germline V gene sequence: CDR1 GTSNPN, CDR2 SVGIG (reference sequence). This CDR3 is 15 amino acids long. The CDR3 DNA reads as TGTGCCTGGAGTGAACAGATAATAATCAATCAGCCCCAGCATTTT. Translation: CAWSEQIIINQPQHF.